This T cell receptor beta chain was documented in a study of immune evolution from preneoplasia to lung adenocarcinoma. Findings and limits, study-wide: Normal lung had the highest top T cell clone frequencies. Clonality was highest in normal lung, lower in later-stage lesions apparently.

The CDR3 is 16 amino acids. Germline CDR1 reads MGHRA; CDR2 reads YSYEKL. V was clipped by 4 bases and J by 0 bases, with 12 bases between them. Regarding this clone: Its target is unknown.

The assay was immunoSEQ multiplex PCR, and TCRdb's table has in-frame clones only and misses some. The sample records around 3,000 clones, 83% being singletons. Between the mid-2010s and the late 2010s, patients underwent resection in Japan or China. The genes are TRBV4-1 and TRBJ1-4; D unclear. The sample consisted of FFPE adjacent normal lung tissue. This clonotype originated in a person aged 35-50 years with lung adenocarcinoma. Here the CDR3 reads CASSLYETATNEKLFF. The CDR3 DNA reads as TGCGCCAGCAGCCTCTATGAGACCGCAACTAATGAAAAACTGTTTTTT.